The present TCR beta chain was sequenced within a study of blood T cell repertoires in COVID-19. Looking at the study overall: The United States, Italy and Spain provided the acute and convalescent COVID-19 samples. PBMCs, B-cell-depleted T cells, or T cells were the source of the cDNA or gDNA that made up the material.

Participants' reported clinical history set cohort assignment. Produced via immunoSEQ multiplex PCR; TCRdb's table is partial and in-frame only. The sample shows about 210,000 clones, more than 75% of them seen only once. The trim removed 11 bases at V and 3 bases at J, leaving 11 bases unmatched. The CDR3 runs to 15 residues. Germline loops: CDR1 MDHEN, CDR2 SYDVKM. What was sequenced was PBMCs or T cells enriched from blood (not recorded which). The chain joins TRBV28 to TRBJ2-5, with 11 nucleotides matching TRBD2. The receptor was isolated from a man aged 25 to 40 in a cohort exposed to, infected with or recovered from COVID-19 (not recorded which). CDR3 DNA sequence: TGTGCCGGAAAGGGGGCTAGCGGGGGGAAAGAGACCCAGTACTTC. Encoded protein: CAGKGASGGKETQYF.